This T cell receptor beta chain came from a study of cytomegalovirus exposure and HLA in healthy donors. The V gene's germline CDR1 is SSHAT and CDR2 FNYEAQ (reference sequence). This CDR3 has 13 residues. Use of 60 Vbeta and 13 Jbeta primers characterized the PCR. Authors' methods: Some 10 million of 80 million or so unique TCR beta chains were shared, per a later count. TCRdb keeps only in-frame clones here, not all; method: immunoSEQ multiplex PCR. V and J calls and clone size come straight from that table; D and trimming were deduced from the DNA. In the table there are roughly 250,000 clones, roughly 86% of which are singletons. A word on this clone: An end of the junction does not agree with germline; a read error may underlie this.

The receptor was derived from a woman in her forties in good health and CMV-seropositive. The sequencing input was PBMCs. The chain links TRBV7-7 to TRBJ2-1; D is perhaps TRBD1 (6 bases). The CDR3 DNA is TGTGCTAGCAGCTTAGCCCCAGGGGATGAGCAGTTCTTC. Translated, it gives CASSLAPGDEQFF.